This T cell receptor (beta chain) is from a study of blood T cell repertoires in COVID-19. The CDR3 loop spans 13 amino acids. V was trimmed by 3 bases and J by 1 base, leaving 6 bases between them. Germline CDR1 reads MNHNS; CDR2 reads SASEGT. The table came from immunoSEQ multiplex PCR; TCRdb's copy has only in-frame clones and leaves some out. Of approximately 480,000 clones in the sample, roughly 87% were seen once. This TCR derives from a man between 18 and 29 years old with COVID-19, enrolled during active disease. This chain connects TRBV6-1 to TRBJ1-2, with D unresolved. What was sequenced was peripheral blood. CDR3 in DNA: TGTGCCAGCAGTGATGAGAATAACTATGGCTACACCTTC. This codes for CASSDENNYGYTF.